These T cell receptor beta chains were read from a single sample in a study of Graves' ophthalmopathy and Graves' hyperthyroidism. TCRdb independently ran MiXCR on the multiplex PCR reads; one entry per CDR3 protein. The sample lists around 520,000 distinct CDR3 sequences; 39% were seen once. Material for sequencing was peripheral blood or thyroid tissue (not recorded which). The receptors were gathered from an adult man with Graves' hyperthyroidism. The CDR3 runs from the conserved cysteine through the conserved F or W. Fields, in order: J gene, clone size, D gene, V gene, CDR3 protein, CDR3 DNA. A D gene is named only where the DNA matches it firmly. Clone size is given for some rows only: seen once, a few or many times, or a class if the clone is expanded.

>TRBJ2-3|.|TRBD2|TRBV25-1
CASIGGAADTQYF
TGTGCCAGCATCGGGGGGGCAGCAGATACGCAGTATTTT
>TRBJ1-3|many|TRBD1|TRBV7-8
CASSTTGGPGNTIYF
TGTGCCAGCAGCACCACAGGGGGCCCTGGAAACACCATATATTTT
>TRBJ1-3|many|.|TRBV10-1
CASSVEPRSSGNTIYF
TGCGCCAGCAGTGTAGAGCCGCGCTCCTCTGGAAACACCATATATTTT
>TRBJ1-1|.|.|TRBV30
CAWRQDYTEAFF
TGTGCCTGGAGACAGGACTACACTGAAGCTTTCTTT
>TRBJ2-2|.|.|TRBV7-9
CASSLPWGGELFF
TGTGCCAGCAGCTTACCTTGGGGCGGGGAGCTGTTTTTT
>TRBJ1-1|.|.|TRBV25-1
CASSASPPGRLGTEAFF
TGTGCCAGCAGTGCTAGCCCCCCCGGGCGGTTGGGCACTGAAGCTTTCTTT
>TRBJ2-2|many|.|TRBV6-5
CASSYSRDTGELFF
TGTGCCAGCAGTTACTCAAGGGACACCGGGGAGCTGTTTTTT
>TRBJ1-1|.|.|TRBV20-1
CSARGGDTEAFF
TGCAGTGCTAGGGGCGGGGACACTGAAGCTTTCTTT
>TRBJ2-3|.|.|TRBV7-3
CASSLHARGIGVDTQYF
TGTGCCAGCAGCTTACATGCGAGGGGGATAGGGGTGGATACGCAGTATTTT
>TRBJ2-1|.|TRBD2|TRBV7-9
CASSLGLAGEGEQFF
TGTGCCAGCAGCTTAGGACTAGCGGGGGAAGGTGAGCAGTTCTTC
>TRBJ1-1|many|.|TRBV2
CASILPQRVNTEAFF
TGTGCCAGCATTCTCCCCCAGCGGGTGAACACTGAAGCTTTCTTT
>TRBJ2-7|many|TRBD2|TRBV29-1
CSVEGGGGRVEQYF
TGCAGCGTTGAAGGGGGCGGGGGGCGGGTCGAGCAGTACTTC
>TRBJ2-7|many|TRBD2|TRBV4-2
CASSQGSGGLSSYEQYF
TGTGCCAGCAGCCAAGGGAGCGGGGGCCTTAGCTCCTACGAGCAGTACTTC
>TRBJ2-6|.|.|TRBV10-3
CASSSRLGGANVLTF
TGTGCCAGCAGTAGTCGGTTAGGTGGGGCCAACGTCCTGACTTTC